The 22 T cell receptor beta chains in this list originate from one sample, sequenced in a study of cytomegalovirus exposure and HLA in healthy donors (dated by TCRdb to about 2017). Library preparation employed the immunoSEQ multiplex PCR assay. For the multiplex PCR, a mixture combining 60 forward primers for TCR Vbeta segments and 13 reverse primers for TCR Jbeta segments was used. The source is immuneACCESS, and TCRdb retained only in-frame sequences with V and J called. Part of the clones is not carried over; for the studies checked, unresolved V genes explain less than half of this, and the remainder is unexplained. The sample table contains around 160,000 clones; only one count was recorded for roughly 65% of them. In total, the top ten clones hold around 4.6% of the sample. Sequencing was done on a sample of PBMCs. These receptors were collected from a young man in good health and CMV-seropositive.

The sample holds a few counts of this clone. V usage is TRBV27 and J usage is TRBJ2-1; D perhaps matches TRBD2 (6 bases). Germline V gene data show CDR1 as MNHEY and CDR2 as SMNVEV (reference sequence). The ends were cut back, 6 bases at V and 11 bases at J, with 20 bases in the middle. CDR3 length equals 14 residues. CDR3 sequence reads: CASRPGTRSMKQFF. CDR3 bases: TGTGCCAGCAGGCCCGGGACTCGATCAATGAAGCAGTTCTTC.

This rearrangement joins TRBV5-4 to TRBJ1-2; TRBD1 agrees at 7 bases. The germline gives CDR1 SGHNT, CDR2 YYREEE (reference sequence). The CDR3 spans 13 residues. The V segment lost 5 bases and the J segment 1 base; nucleotides outside the gene matches: 2. The CDR3 protein is CASSRDSNYGYTF. The CDR3 DNA reads TGTGCCAGCAGTAGGGACAGTAACTATGGCTACACCTTC.

This rearrangement joins TRBV5-1 to TRBJ1-2, with D possibly matching TRBD1 (5 bases). Germline assignment: CDR1 SGHRS and CDR2 YFSETQ. The CDR3 has 16 residues. The ends were cut back, 4 bases at V and 4 bases at J, with 20 bases in the middle. The CDR3, as DNA: TGCGCCAGCAGCGGTTCAGGGCTGGCGGAAGGCTATGGCTACACCTTC. Its translation is CASSGSGLAEGYGYTF.

This rearrangement joins TRBV11-3 to TRBJ1-4; D not resolved. Germline V gives CDR1 SGHNT, CDR2 YENEEA. The V end lost 4 bases, the J end lost 3 bases, and 15 bases lay between the germline ends. The CDR3 totals 16 residues. Here the CDR3 DNA reads TGTGCCAGCAGCTCCGGCGGGCTTGGGGCTAATGAAAAACTGTTTTTT. It encodes CASSSGGLGANEKLFF.

The chain couples TRBV28 to TRBJ2-5, with D perhaps TRBD2 (6 bases). CDR1 is MDHEN, CDR2 SYDVKM, per germline. The CDR3 covers 15 residues. V was clipped by 3 bases and J by 6 bases, with 17 bases between them. The CDR3 spells CASSFEVGRDKTQYF. In DNA form, the CDR3 reads TGTGCCAGCAGTTTCGAAGTAGGGCGGGATAAGACCCAGTACTTC.

The table lists this clone with a few counts. The V gene is TRBV19, the J gene TRBJ1-1; 7 bases are shared with TRBD1. The germline CDR1 and CDR2 sequences are LNHDA and SQIVND (reference sequence). V lost 6 bases to trimming and J lost 5 bases; unmatched junction nucleotides: 9. The CDR3 has 14 amino acids. The CDR3 DNA is TGTGCCAGTAGCCCCCTCGACAGGGAAACTGAAGCTTTCTTT. Protein product: CASSPLDRETEAFF.

V and J are TRBV5-8 and TRBJ1-1, with D possibly being TRBD1 (5 bases). This CDR3 is 16 amino acids long. The V and J ends lost 4 bases and 1 base respectively, with 17 bases between them. Germline V lookup: CDR1 SGHTS, CDR2 YDEGEE. The CDR3 DNA is TGTGCCAGCAGCCTACTTGGTCCCCAGGGGAACACTGAAGCTTTCTTT. Its protein product is CASSLLGPQGNTEAFF.

This clone occurred a few times. V gene TRBV2 combines with J gene TRBJ2-1; D gene unclear. The CDR3 runs 13 residues. CDR1 and CDR2 from the germline V gene are SNHLY and FYNNEI. The V end was cut by 7 bases, the J end by 5 bases, with 12 bases between. The CDR3 reads CASISPRNNEQFF. CDR3 nucleotide sequence: TGTGCCAGCATATCCCCCAGAAACAATGAGCAGTTCTTC. Full variable domain (remainder filled in from reference TRBV2 and TRBJ2-1): EPEVTQTPSHQVTQMGQEVILRCVPISNHLYFYWYRQILGQKVEFLVSFYNNEISEKSEIFDDQFSVERPDGSNFTLKIRSTKLEDSAMYFCASISPRNNEQFFGPGTRLTVL.

A few counts support this clone. The DNA for the CDR3 is TGTGCCAGCAAGCCCCTTGGCACTGAAGCTTTCTTT. Its translation: CASKPLGTEAFF. The chain recombines TRBV2 with TRBJ1-1; D not resolved. The CDR3 sequence is 12 residues long. Trimming pared 7 bases from V and 4 bases from J, leaving 10 bases between. CDR1 SNHLY and CDR2 FYNNEI come from the germline V gene.

The table lists this clone with a few counts. The chain links TRBV6-4 to TRBJ1-1; D remains unclear. Trimming took off 4 bases at V and 1 base at J, with 13 bases between the two ends. The CDR3 loop spans 15 amino acids. Germline CDR1 and CDR2: MRHNA and SNTAGT. The CDR3 sequence: CASSARHSENTEAFF. CDR3 coding DNA: TGTGCCAGCAGTGCTCGCCACAGTGAGAACACTGAAGCTTTCTTT.

V and J are TRBV4-1 and TRBJ1-5, with D possibly matching TRBD1 (5 bases). Trimming pared 3 bases from V and 2 bases from J, leaving 11 bases between. This CDR3 comprises 15 residues. Germline V lookup: CDR1 MGHRA, CDR2 YSYEKL. CDR3 in amino acids: CASSQRQGGNQPQHF. The CDR3 region has the DNA TGCGCCAGCAGCCAGCGGCAGGGCGGCAATCAGCCCCAGCATTTT.

The J gene is TRBJ1-4, the V gene TRBV4-2; D is uncertain. The CDR3 is 15 residues long. Germline lookup yields CDR1 LGHNA and CDR2 YNFKEQ. The V end lost 1 base, the J end lost 8 bases, and 14 bases lay between the germline ends. CDR3 nucleotides: TGTGCCAGCAGCCAAGGGAGGGTCGGTCAGGAAAAACTGTTTTTT. It encodes CASSQGRVGQEKLFF.

In its sample, this clone was seen a few times. This chain joins TRBV2 and TRBJ1-1; D may be TRBD1 (5 bases). Trimming stripped 9 bases from V and 5 bases from J, with 19 bases between. Germline V gene sequence: CDR1 SNHLY, CDR2 FYNNEI. The CDR3 covers 14 residues. CDR3: CASRTDKFNTEAFF. In DNA, the CDR3 is TGTGCCAGTCGCACGGACAAGTTCAATACTGAAGCTTTCTTT.

The chain is built from TRBV6-1 and TRBJ1-1; D gene uncertain. Germline assignment: CDR1 MNHNS and CDR2 SASEGT. The germline V and J ends were trimmed by 4 bases and 10 bases, with 16 bases remaining between them. The CDR3 runs 13 residues. In nucleotides, the CDR3 is TGTGCCAGCAGTGGTCGAGGACTCATGATAGCTTTCTTT. It translates to CASSGRGLMIAFF.

The chain couples TRBV5-3 to TRBJ2-7, with D possibly being TRBD1 (5 bases). TRBV5-3 is an ORF; its function is uncertain. This CDR3 is built from 12 residues. Trimming cost V 4 bases and J 6 bases, with 11 bases left between them. The CDR3 spells CARSLRVIEQYV. In DNA form, the CDR3 reads TGTGCCAGAAGCCTCAGGGTCATCGAGCAGTACGTC.

The J gene is TRBJ2-2, the V gene TRBV7-3; 7 bases are a match to TRBD1. Per the germline V gene, CDR1 is SGHTA and CDR2 is FQGTGA. Losses at the gene ends were 4 bases for V and 4 bases for J; bases not matched to a gene: 9. CDR3 length: 16 residues. CDR3 sequence: CASSSPGRGRTGELFF. The CDR3 coding sequence is TGTGCCAGCAGCTCCCCCGGTAGGGGGCGCACCGGGGAGCTGTTTTTT.

The J gene is TRBJ2-1, the V gene TRBV29-1; 7 nucleotides line up with TRBD1. Germline V CDR1 and CDR2: SQVTM, ANQGSEA. This CDR3 comprises 12 residues. Trimming took 7 bases from V and 13 from J; bases not matched to a gene: 13. The CDR3 nucleotides read TGCAGCGAGGGGGCTAGCAGAGAGTACCAGTTCTTC. It specifies CSEGASREYQFF.

This clone has only a few counts. This CDR3 reads CASSPASTDTQYF. CDR3 sequence (DNA): TGTGCCAGCAGCCCCGCGAGCACAGATACGCAGTATTTT. The chain couples TRBV5-6 to TRBJ2-3; D ambiguous. CDR3 length: 13 residues. V lost 4 bases and J lost 0, with 6 bases in between. The germline V gene encodes CDR1 SGHDT and CDR2 YYEEEE. Full variable domain (outside the CDR3, taken from reference TRBV5-6 and TRBJ2-3): DAGVTQSPTHLIKTRGQQVTLRCSPKSGHDTVSWYQQALGQGPQFIFQYYEEEERQRGNFPDRFSGHQFPNYSSELNVNALLLGDSALYLCASSPASTDTQYFGPGTRLTVL.

This clone was detected a few times. This rearrangement joins TRBV5-1 to TRBJ2-5; 9 bases line up with TRBD1. V lost 4 bases, J lost 5 bases, and 6 bases stayed unmatched. Germline V lookup: CDR1 SGHRS, CDR2 YFSETQ. The CDR3 loop spans 14 amino acids. As DNA, the CDR3 is TGCGCCAGCAGCCCACAGGGGGCCAGGGAGACCCAGTACTTC. Translation: CASSPQGARETQYF.

The chain recombines TRBV4-1 with TRBJ2-7, with TRBD1 identical over 7 bases. Per the germline V gene, CDR1 is MGHRA and CDR2 is YSYEKL. This CDR3 has 14 amino acids. V dropped 0 bases and J dropped 3; count of bases not matched to a gene: 2. The CDR3: CASSQEGQNYEQYV. CDR3 in DNA: TGCGCCAGCAGCCAAGAGGGACAGAACTACGAGCAGTACGTC.

V gene TRBV5-4 combines with J gene TRBJ1-5, with D possibly being TRBD1 (5 bases). The V gene's germline CDR1 is SGHNT and CDR2 YYREEE (reference sequence). The CDR3 sequence is 16 residues long. Trimming pared 4 bases from V and 2 bases from J, leaving 16 bases between. CDR3 coding DNA: TGTGCCAGCAGCCTGGGTGGGGGGGGTGGCAATCAGCCCCAGCATTTT. Its translation: CASSLGGGGGNQPQHF.

The chain combines TRBV5-1 with TRBJ2-5, with 8 bases identical to TRBD1. Looked up from germline, CDR1 is SGHRS and CDR2 is YFSETQ. The junction had 9 bases not matched to a gene; V was cut back by 0 bases and J by 5 bases. CDR3 size: 16 residues. In DNA, the CDR3 is TGCGCCAGCAGCTTGGATGCAGGGGGCAGTGAGGAGACCCAGTACTTC. Translation: CASSLDAGGSEETQYF.